Presented here are 20 T cell receptor beta chains from one specimen sequenced in a study of T cells in Graves' hyperthyroidism and ophthalmopathy. There were TCR beta CDR3 regions amplified from RNA transcripts. TCR CDR3 underwent first-round RT-PCR with the HTBI primer set. TCRdb fed the multiplex PCR reads into MiXCR, producing one record per CDR3 protein. The sample includes a few hundred thousand distinct CDR3 sequences, less than 20% of them seen just once. The sample taken for sequencing was blood. These receptors were taken from a man younger than 35 with Graves' ophthalmopathy.

At least ten counts were recorded for this clonotype. This chain joins TRBV7-6 and TRBJ2-2; maybe TRBD1 (7 bases). Germline values: CDR1 SGHVS, CDR2 FNYEAQ. The CDR3 is 17 amino acids. V was cut by 1 base and J by 0 bases, with 12 bases left in between. This CDR3 is CASSLGQGGPNTGELFF. As DNA, the CDR3 is TGTGCCAGCAGCTTAGGCCAGGGGGGCCCGAACACCGGGGAGCTGTTTTTT.

This clonotype was counted many times. The V and J genes are TRBV11-2 and TRBJ1-6, with D unresolved. Germline V lookup: CDR1 SGHAT, CDR2 FQNNGV. The CDR3 covers 15 residues. Trimming removed 4 bases from V and 4 bases from J, with 11 bases in between. CDR3 nucleotide sequence: TGTGCCAGCAGCTCGGCTCAGAAGTATAATTCACCCCTCCACTTT. It specifies CASSSAQKYNSPLHF.

This clonotype was seen a few times. This chain uses TRBV10-3 with TRBJ2-1, with D possibly being TRBD1 or TRBD2 (5 bases each). Germline values: CDR1 ENHRY, CDR2 SYGVKD. V was shortened by 1 base and J by 9 bases, with 7 bases between the two germline ends. The CDR3 totals 12 residues. The CDR3 DNA sequence: TGTGCCATCAGTGAGTGGGGGTCTGAGCAGTTCTTC. This codes for CAISEWGSEQFF.

The rearrangement joins TRBV29-1 to TRBJ2-3, with 8 bases that match TRBD2. Unmatched junction bases numbered 10, after V lost 1 base and J lost 7 bases. CDR3 size: 15 residues. Germline assignment: CDR1 SQVTM and CDR2 ANQGSEA. The CDR3 DNA reads TGCAGCGTTGAAGGTCGGGGGGGCTTGGTAAATACGCAGTATTTT. It translates to CSVEGRGGLVNTQYF.

J is TRBJ2-1 and V is TRBV19; D gene unclear. Trimming left V 7 bases short and J 0 bases short, with 10 bases between. CDR3 length equals 14 residues. The V gene's germline CDR1 is LNHDA and CDR2 SQIVND (reference sequence). The CDR3 region has the DNA TGTGCCAGTAATACCGGATTCTCCTACAATGAGCAGTTCTTC. Translated, it gives CASNTGFSYNEQFF.

This clonotype was counted many times. The chain links TRBV2 to TRBJ1-5, with 10 bases aligning to TRBD1. The germline gives CDR1 SNHLY, CDR2 FYNNEI. With V trimmed by 5 bases and J by 5 bases, 15 bases remained unmatched. The CDR3 is 18 amino acids. DNA for the CDR3: TGTGCCAGCAGTTCCCTAAGGGGACAGGGGAATTTCGATCAGCCCCAGCATTTT. Translating gives CASSSLRGQGNFDQPQHF.

Many counts were recorded for this clonotype. The chain employs TRBV18 and TRBJ2-3; D unresolved. Germline assignment: CDR1 KGHSH and CDR2 LQKENI. Trimming removed 6 bases from V and 5 bases from J, with 9 bases in between. The length of the CDR3 is 12 residues. Written as DNA, the CDR3 is TGTGCCAGCTCTAACTCGGGAGATACGCAGTATTTT. Its protein is CASSNSGDTQYF.

The J gene is TRBJ1-4, the V gene TRBV29-1; no definite D call. The CDR3 is made up of 14 amino acids. The germline V and J ends were trimmed by 4 bases and 1 base, with 10 bases remaining between them. CDR1 is SQVTM and CDR2 is ANQGSEA in the germline V gene. CDR3 coding DNA: TGCAGCGTTGGCAACGACTTAACTAATGAAAAACTGTTTTTT. This translates into CSVGNDLTNEKLFF.

This clonotype appeared many times. The chain employs TRBV7-9 and TRBJ2-3, with a weak D call TRBD2 (6 bases). V was trimmed by 4 bases and J by 5 bases, leaving 19 bases between them. CDR1 and CDR2 (germline): SEHNR, FQNEAQ (reference sequence). The length of the CDR3 is 16 residues. The CDR3 region is CASSSTRTTRGDTQYF. The CDR3 DNA follows: TGTGCCAGCAGCTCGACTCGGACTACCCGAGGAGATACGCAGTATTTT. Variable domain in full (rest from reference TRBV7-9 and TRBJ2-3): DTGVSQNPRHKITKRGQNVTFRCDPISEHNRLYWYRQTLGQGPEFLTYFQNEAQLEKSRLLSDRFSAERPKGSFSTLEIQRTEQGDSAMYLCASSSTRTTRGDTQYFGPGTRLTVL.

This clonotype was counted ten times or more. This chain links TRBV20-1 with TRBJ1-1; D is perhaps TRBD1 (5 bases). CDR1 DFQATT and CDR2 SNEGSKA come from the germline V gene (reference sequence). The CDR3 is made up of 13 amino acids. V lost 2 bases to trimming and J lost 6 bases, with 13 bases between them. CDR3 region: CSARSGEPAEAFF. In nucleotides, the CDR3 is TGCAGTGCTAGATCGGGGGAGCCCGCTGAAGCTTTCTTT.

This clonotype was seen at least ten times. The chain combines TRBV20-1 with TRBJ1-3, with 9 bases that match TRBD1. With 3 bases clipped from V and 2 bases from J, the junction kept 2 bases outside the gene matches. Germline CDR1 reads DFQATT; CDR2 reads SNEGSKA (reference sequence). The CDR3 loop spans 14 amino acids. This CDR3 reads CSARDRGTGNTIYF. The CDR3 DNA sequence: TGCAGTGCTAGGGACAGGGGCACTGGAAACACCATATATTTT.

This clonotype was counted at least ten times. The chain has TRBV9 and TRBJ2-5, with TRBD1 identical over 7 bases. Losses at the gene ends were 3 bases for V and 3 bases for J; bases not matched to a gene: 5. CDR1 SGDLS and CDR2 YYNGEE come from the germline V gene. The CDR3 is 14 amino acids. Here the CDR3 reads CASSAAGTEETQYF. The CDR3 DNA sequence: TGTGCCAGCAGCGCAGCCGGGACAGAAGAGACCCAGTACTTC. Based on the CDR3 plus reference TRBV9 and TRBJ2-5, the full variable domain is DSGVTQTPKHLITATGQRVTLRCSPRSGDLSVYWYQQSLDQGLQFLIQYYNGEERAKGNILERFSAQQFPDLHSELNLSSLELGDSALYFCASSAAGTEETQYFGPGTRLLVL.

This clonotype was detected only a few times. The chain has TRBV12-3 or TRBV12-4 and TRBJ2-1; D is unresolved. This CDR3 has 12 amino acids. V gave up 1 base and J gave up 10 bases, with 8 bases separating them. CDR3 coding DNA: TGTGCCAGCAGTTTAGTTCGGGCAGAGCAGTTCTTC. It yields the protein CASSLVRAEQFF.

The DNA of the CDR3 is TGCAGTGCTAGAGGGGCTAGCGGGGACAATGAGCAGTTCTTC. It encodes CSARGASGDNEQFF. The genes are TRBV20-1 and TRBJ2-1; 9 positions agree with TRBD2. This CDR3 has 14 residues. From germline, CDR1 is DFQATT and CDR2 SNEGSKA (reference sequence). Trimming at V came to 1 base and at J to 5 bases, leaving 3 bases not matched to a gene.

This chain joins TRBV11-2 and TRBJ2-7; D gene ambiguous. The germline CDR1 and CDR2 sequences are SGHAT and FQNNGV. Trimming removed 4 bases at V and 3 bases at J, with 13 bases between. The CDR3 runs 14 residues. The CDR3 spells CASSSLMGYYEQYF. In nucleotides, the CDR3 is TGTGCCAGCAGCTCCCTGATGGGGTACTACGAGCAGTACTTC.

About this clonotype: Since a much larger clone is just one base distant, this may be a read error. This rearrangement joins TRBV5-4 to TRBJ2-3, with D hard to call. Per germline, CDR1 SGHNT and CDR2 YYREEE (reference sequence). This CDR3 has 11 amino acids. V lost 10 bases, J lost 2 bases, and 8 bases lay in between. The DNA of the CDR3 is TGTGCCGGCACTAACACAGATACGCAGTATTTT. Translating gives CAGTNTDTQYF.

This clonotype has ten or more counts. V and J are TRBV12-3 or TRBV12-4 and TRBJ1-1; maybe TRBD1 (6 bases). The CDR3 contains 14 residues. The ends were cut back, 6 bases at V and 0 bases at J, with 11 bases in the middle. Here the CDR3 DNA reads TGTGCCAGCAGACACGGACAGATGAACACTGAAGCTTTCTTT. It is translated as CASRHGQMNTEAFF.

This clonotype occurred many times. The chain is built from TRBV10-3 and TRBJ1-1, with unresolved D. Germline V CDR1 and CDR2: ENHRY, SYGVKD. The CDR3 length is 12 residues. The ends were cut back, 4 bases at V and 1 base at J, with 4 bases in the middle. The CDR3 nucleotides read TGTGCCATCAGTGGACGGAACACTGAAGCTTTCTTT. It codes for CAISGRNTEAFF.

With regard to this clonotype: This may be a read error: a much more frequent sequence differs by one nucleotide. The V and J genes are TRBV20-1 and TRBJ2-3; the D is unclear. The germline V gene has CDR1 DFQATT and CDR2 SNEGSKA (reference sequence). The CDR3 is 11 residues long. Trimming pared 7 bases from V and 5 bases from J, leaving 10 bases between. This CDR3 is CSVRLGDTQYF. CDR3 in DNA: TGCAGTGTGAGGCTGGGAGATACGCAGTATTTT.

The rearrangement links TRBV4-1 to TRBJ2-7; TRBD1 matches 10 bases. V shed 4 bases and J 0 bases; nucleotides not matched to a gene: 6. The length of the CDR3 is 16 residues. Germline CDR1 MGHRA, CDR2 YSYEKL. DNA of the CDR3: TGCGCCAGCAGCCCAGTCGGACAGGGGGGCTCCTACGAGCAGTACTTC. It translates to CASSPVGQGGSYEQYF.